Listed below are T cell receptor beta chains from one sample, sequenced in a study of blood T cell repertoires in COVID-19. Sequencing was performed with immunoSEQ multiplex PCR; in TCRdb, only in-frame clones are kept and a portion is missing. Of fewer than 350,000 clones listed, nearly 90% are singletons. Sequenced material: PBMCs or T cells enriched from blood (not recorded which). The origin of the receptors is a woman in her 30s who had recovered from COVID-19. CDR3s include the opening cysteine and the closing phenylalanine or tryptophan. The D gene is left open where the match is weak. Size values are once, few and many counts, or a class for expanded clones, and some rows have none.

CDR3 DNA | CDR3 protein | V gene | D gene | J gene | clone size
TGTGCCAGTCGGGGCTCCTACAATGAGCAGTTCTTC | CASRGSYNEQFF | TRBV6-6 | . | TRBJ2-1 | .
TGTGCCACCAGTGAGCCCCAGGGCCCCACAGATACGCAGTATTTT | CATSEPQGPTDTQYF | TRBV24-1 | . | TRBJ2-3 | .
TGTGCCAGTAGCCTAGTGCGGGGGTCCCAAGAGACCCAGTACTTC | CASSLVRGSQETQYF | TRBV19 | TRBD2 | TRBJ2-5 | once
TGTGCCAGCAGCCGCCCGGCGGCAGCCTCTGGAAACACCATATATTTT | CASSRPAAASGNTIYF | TRBV7-9 | . | TRBJ1-3 | .
TGTGCCAGCCGCACAGGGACGGCCGGGGAGCTGTTTTTT | CASRTGTAGELFF | TRBV28 | . | TRBJ2-2 | .
TGTGCCAGCAGTGGACTAGCGGGGGTCTCCTACGAGCAGTACTTC | CASSGLAGVSYEQYF | TRBV6-2/TRBV6-3 | TRBD2 | TRBJ2-7 | .
TGTGCCAGCAGCCTGACAGGGGAACAGCCCCAGCATTTT | CASSLTGEQPQHF | TRBV14 | TRBD1 | TRBJ1-5 | .
TGTGCCAGCAGCTCAGGACAGGGAACGACTGAAGCTTTCTTT | CASSSGQGTTEAFF | TRBV7-6 | TRBD1 | TRBJ1-1 | .
TGCGCCAGCAGCTCGGGGACAGGGGATTGGAAATCAATCAATGAGCAGTTCTTC | CASSSGTGDWKSINEQFF | TRBV5-1 | TRBD1 | TRBJ2-1 | .
TGTGCCAGCAGCTCCCCCAGGGTACTGAACACTGAAGCTTTCTTT | CASSSPRVLNTEAFF | TRBV11-2 | . | TRBJ1-1 | .
TGTGCCAGCAAGGACAGGTTAATTACTGAAGCTTTCTTT | CASKDRLITEAFF | TRBV6-5 | TRBD1 | TRBJ1-1 | .
TGTGCCAGCAGGAGGGGGCCGGACACTGAAGCTTTCTTT | CASRRGPDTEAFF | TRBV7-6 | TRBD1 | TRBJ1-1 | .
TGTGCCAGCAGCTTGGCCGGGGTTAGCGGGAGGGTTAGCTCCTACAATGAGCAGTTCTTC | CASSLAGVSGRVSSYNEQFF | TRBV5-4 | TRBD2 | TRBJ2-1 | .
TGCAGCGTCAATCCGGCGGGAGAGACCCAGTACTTC | CSVNPAGETQYF | TRBV29-1 | . | TRBJ2-5 | .
TGTGCCAGCAGTTCCAGAATTCAGGGAAACACCATATATTTT | CASSSRIQGNTIYF | TRBV27 | . | TRBJ1-3 | .
TGCGCCAGCAGCTTGGGAGCGGGCGGGAACTACAATGAGCAGTTCTTC | CASSLGAGGNYNEQFF | TRBV5-1 | . | TRBJ2-1 | .
TGTGCCAGCAGCCTCCCCATGACAGTTTATAATTCACCCCTCCACTTT | CASSLPMTVYNSPLHF | TRBV28 | . | TRBJ1-6 | .
TGTGCCAGCAGTTTGCGGGGGAGCGAGCAGTACTTC | CASSLRGSEQYF | TRBV27 | TRBD2 | TRBJ2-7 | .
TGTGCCAGCTCACCGGGGGGGGCAAGTAATTCACCCCTCCACTTT | CASSPGGASNSPLHF | TRBV18 | . | TRBJ1-6 | .
TGTGCCAGCAGTCAACAGGGGAAGAATCAGCCCCAGCATTTT | CASSQQGKNQPQHF | TRBV6-2/TRBV6-3 | TRBD1 | TRBJ1-5 | .
TGTGCCACCAGTGGTGGGGGGGCCTACGAGCAGTACTTC | CATSGGGAYEQYF | TRBV24-1 | TRBD2 | TRBJ2-7 | .
TGCGCCAGCAGCCAAGATCCCCGGGGGTTT | CASSQDPRGF | TRBV4-3 | . | TRBJ1-1 | .
TGCGCCAGCAGTGAGTCCCGGCGGGATGGCTACACCTTC | CASSESRRDGYTF | TRBV10-1 | . | TRBJ1-2 | .
TGTGCCTCATCATCCAGGGATGGGCCTGGAAACACCATATATTTT | CASSSRDGPGNTIYF | TRBV30 | . | TRBJ1-3 | .
TGTGCCAGCAGCGGATCGGGGGTAGGAAATGGCTACACCTTC | CASSGSGVGNGYTF | TRBV14 | . | TRBJ1-2 | once
TGTGCCAGCAGTGAACAGGGGGGAGCACCCCTCCACTTT | CASSEQGGAPLHF | TRBV6-1 | TRBD1 | TRBJ1-6 | .
TGTGCCACCAGTGGGATCGTCAGGACTATGAACACCGGGGAGCTGTTTTTT | CATSGIVRTMNTGELFF | TRBV24-1 | . | TRBJ2-2 | .
TGTGCCAGCTCCCGGACAGCCAACTACGAGCAGTACTTC | CASSRTANYEQYF | TRBV6-5 | . | TRBJ2-7 | .
TGTGCCAGCGGGATACCGGGACAGGGGGCTTGGGGCTATGGCTACACCTTC | CASGIPGQGAWGYGYTF | TRBV27 | TRBD1 | TRBJ1-2 | .
TGTGCCAGCAGCGCGGGGACGGGTGATAATTCACCCCTCCACTTT | CASSAGTGDNSPLHF | TRBV11-3 | . | TRBJ1-6 | .
TGTGCCAGCAGCCTACTGACTAGCGAGTACGAGCAGTACTTC | CASSLLTSEYEQYF | TRBV11-2 | TRBD2 | TRBJ2-7 | .
TGTGCCAGCAAGCTAGGGGCCACTGAAGCTTTCTTT | CASKLGATEAFF | TRBV27 | . | TRBJ1-1 | .
TGTGCCAGCAGTCTACTTTTCACAGGGGACTATGGCTACACCTTC | CASSLLFTGDYGYTF | TRBV2 | TRBD1 | TRBJ1-2 | .
TGTGCCAGCAGGGGCGAGGGGGCGATTAATTCACCCCTCCACTTT | CASRGEGAINSPLHF | TRBV9 | TRBD1 | TRBJ1-6 | once
TGTGCCAGCAGCTTACAATACGAGCAGTACTTC | CASSLQYEQYF | TRBV7-2 | . | TRBJ2-7 | .
TGTGCCTGGAGGACACAGGGGTCCCCTAATGAAAAACTGTTTTTT | CAWRTQGSPNEKLFF | TRBV30 | TRBD1 | TRBJ1-4 | .
TGTGCCAGCAGTACTCAGGGGGGTTACACTGAAGCTTTCTTT | CASSTQGGYTEAFF | TRBV28 | TRBD1 | TRBJ1-1 | .
TGTGCCAGCAGTTGGGCCAGGGAAGCACTAGCACGCTATGGCTACACCTTC | CASSWAREALARYGYTF | TRBV28 | . | TRBJ1-2 | once
TGCAGTGCTAGTGGGCAGGGCAATCAGCCCCAGCATTTT | CSASGQGNQPQHF | TRBV20-1 | . | TRBJ1-5 | .
TGTGCCGCCCCGAGAGGGGGATCCGGAAACACCATATATTTT | CAAPRGGSGNTIYF | TRBV30 | . | TRBJ1-3 | .
TGTGCCAGCAGCCCTGCGTTAGCAGCGTCTGCACCCCTCCACTTT | CASSPALAASAPLHF | TRBV11-2 | . | TRBJ1-6 | .
TGTGCCAGCGGGGGGGGGTTTTACGAAAAACTGTTTTTT | CASGGGFYEKLFF | TRBV12-3/TRBV12-4 | . | TRBJ1-4 | .
TGTGCCAGCACCCAGGGGTCGCCACAGGTGGGTGAGCAGTTCTTC | CASTQGSPQVGEQFF | TRBV5-4 | . | TRBJ2-1 | .
TGTGCCAGCAGCGCAACCCTTCGGGCGGGGGTTGCAGATACGCAGTATTTT | CASSATLRAGVADTQYF | TRBV9 | TRBD2 | TRBJ2-3 | .
TGTGCCAGCCGGACAGCCCAAGAGACCCAGTACTTC | CASRTAQETQYF | TRBV27 | . | TRBJ2-5 | .
TGTGCTAGCAGCTTAGACGGACAGTTTCAAGAGACCCAGTACTTC | CASSLDGQFQETQYF | TRBV7-9 | . | TRBJ2-5 | .
TGTGCCAGCAGCACCGGTCCGGAGTACGAGCAGTACTTC | CASSTGPEYEQYF | TRBV5-4 | . | TRBJ2-7 | .
TGTGCCAGCCGTCGGCTAGCGGTCACAGGAGAGACCCAGTACTTC | CASRRLAVTGETQYF | TRBV27 | TRBD2 | TRBJ2-5 | .
TGTGCCAGCAGCTTGGCCCACTACGAGCAGTACTTC | CASSLAHYEQYF | TRBV5-8 | . | TRBJ2-7 | few
TGTGCCAGCAGTCTGGGAGGATATAGCACAGATACGCAGTATTTT | CASSLGGYSTDTQYF | TRBV6-1 | . | TRBJ2-3 | .
TGTGCCAGCAGCCCCTGGGGCACTAGCACAGATACGCAGTATTTT | CASSPWGTSTDTQYF | TRBV5-5 | . | TRBJ2-3 | .
TGTGCCAGCAGTTCGATATTCTTGGCGGGAAGGGCCAGCAATCAGCCCCAGCATTTT | CASSSIFLAGRASNQPQHF | TRBV27 | . | TRBJ1-5 | .
TGTGCCAGCAGCTCACCAATTAAAACAGGGGCCAATTCACCCCTCCACTTT | CASSSPIKTGANSPLHF | TRBV28 | TRBD1 | TRBJ1-6 | .
TGTGCCAGCAGTTTATCGACTAGCGGGAGGGCCGGGACCGGGGAGCTGTTTTTT | CASSLSTSGRAGTGELFF | TRBV27 | TRBD2 | TRBJ2-2 | .
TGCGCCAGCAGCTTTGGACTAGCGGGATTGGAGACCCAGTACTTC | CASSFGLAGLETQYF | TRBV5-1 | TRBD2 | TRBJ2-5 | .